This T cell receptor (beta chain) is drawn from a study of human T cells and chemical hapten exposure. Study overall: A mostly female patient group had alopecia areata, totalis or universalis. General study findings and limits: High-frequency TCRs, those above 1 in 1000, stayed the same after DPC sensitization.

Unique molecular identifiers were attached to individual cDNA molecules within the library. TCRdb passed the RACE reads through MiXCR, listing each CDR3 protein once. This table has fewer than 150,000 distinct CDR3 sequences, roughly 14% appearing once. As regards this clonotype: The antigen is unknown.

Sample time point: pre-sensitization, week 0. Treatment noted: therapeutic diphenylcyclopropenone sensitization with weekly scalp DPC. This CDR3 region has 15 residues. V dropped 2 bases and J dropped 0 bases, with 8 bases sitting between them. Germline CDR1 is MGHDK and CDR2 is SYGVNS. The sample in question was whole blood, obtained in connection with sensitization to the hapten diphenylcyclopropenone (DPC). This chain links TRBV25-1 with TRBJ1-3, with D tentatively TRBD1 (5 bases). The sequence came from a woman younger than 35 with alopecia areata. Some clones in this sample may be carry-over from other donors' samples. As DNA, the CDR3 is TGTGCCAGCAGTGAAGGGGGGGGCTCTGGAAACACCATATATTTT. It translates to CASSEGGGSGNTIYF.